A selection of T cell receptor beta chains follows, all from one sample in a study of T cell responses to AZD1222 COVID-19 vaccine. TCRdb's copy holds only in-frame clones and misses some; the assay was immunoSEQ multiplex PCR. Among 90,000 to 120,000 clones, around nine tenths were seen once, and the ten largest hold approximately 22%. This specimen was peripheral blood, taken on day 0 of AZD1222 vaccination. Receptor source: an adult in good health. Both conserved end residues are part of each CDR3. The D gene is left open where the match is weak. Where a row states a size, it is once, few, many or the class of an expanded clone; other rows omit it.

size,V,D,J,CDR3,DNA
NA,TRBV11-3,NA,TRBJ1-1,CASSLMITVKIGNTEAFF,TGTGCCAGCAGCTTAATGATAACAGTAAAGATAGGAAACACTGAAGCTTTCTTT
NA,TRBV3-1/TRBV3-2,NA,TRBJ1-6,CASSPGTYNSPLHF,TGTGCCAGCAGCCCCGGGACCTATAATTCACCCCTCCACTTT
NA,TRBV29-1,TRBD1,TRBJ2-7,CSVVRTGGHEQYF,TGCAGCGTTGTAAGGACAGGGGGTCACGAGCAGTACTTC
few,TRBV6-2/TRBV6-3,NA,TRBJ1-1,CASSYSAEITEAFF,TGTGCCAGCAGTTACTCGGCCGAGATCACTGAAGCTTTCTTT
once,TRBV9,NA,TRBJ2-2,CASSVTGYGELFF,TGTGCCAGCAGCGTCACAGGGTACGGGGAGCTGTTTTTT
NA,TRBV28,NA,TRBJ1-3,CASSLSGDPSGNTIYF,TGTGCCAGCAGTTTATCAGGGGACCCCTCTGGAAACACCATATATTTT
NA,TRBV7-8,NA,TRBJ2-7,CASSLNLYEQYF,TGTGCCAGCAGCCTCAATCTCTACGAGCAGTACTTC
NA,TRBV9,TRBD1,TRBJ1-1,CASSVARQGLGGAFF,TGTGCCAGCAGCGTAGCGCGACAGGGACTTGGTGGGGCTTTCTTT
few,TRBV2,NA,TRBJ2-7,CASSEGIASYEQYF,TGTGCCAGCAGTGAAGGTATAGCCTCCTACGAGCAGTACTTC
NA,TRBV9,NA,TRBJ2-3,CASSVGGTDTQYF,TGTGCCAGCAGCGTAGGAGGGACAGATACGCAGTATTTT